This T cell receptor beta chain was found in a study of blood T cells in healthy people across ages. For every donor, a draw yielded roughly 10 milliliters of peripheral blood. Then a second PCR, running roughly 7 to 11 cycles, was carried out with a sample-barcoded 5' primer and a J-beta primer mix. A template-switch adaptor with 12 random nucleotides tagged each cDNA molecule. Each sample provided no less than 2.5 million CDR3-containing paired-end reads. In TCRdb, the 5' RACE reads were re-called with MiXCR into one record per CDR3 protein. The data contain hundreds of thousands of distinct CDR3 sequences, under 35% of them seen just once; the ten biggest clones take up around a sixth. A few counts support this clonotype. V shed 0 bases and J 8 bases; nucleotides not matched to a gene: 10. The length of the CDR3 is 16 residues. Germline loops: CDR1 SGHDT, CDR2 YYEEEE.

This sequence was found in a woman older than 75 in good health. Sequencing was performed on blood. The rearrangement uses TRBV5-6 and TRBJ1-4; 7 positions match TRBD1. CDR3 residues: CASSLDGDRADEKLFF. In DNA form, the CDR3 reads TGTGCCAGCAGCTTGGATGGAGACAGGGCGGACGAAAAACTGTTTTTT.